This T cell receptor (beta chain) was documented in a study of cytomegalovirus exposure and HLA in healthy donors. Study information: From about 200 million T cells, an earlier analysis saw 120 million or so unique TCR beta sequences. Regarding the study as a whole: Per a prior analysis, the majority of TCR beta V segments were productive roughly 87% or roughly 30% of the time. The authors judged a highly shared variant cluster likely a sequencing artifact. Later analysis suggested most CMV-associated TCR beta chains were HLA-restricted.

With 60 Vbeta and 13 Jbeta primers, the PCR was carried out. Sequencing used immunoSEQ multiplex PCR; TCRdb keeps in-frame clones, though not all of them. The data contain over 150,000 clones, around 82% of them singletons. This clone has more than one count but fewer than ten. Its specificity is not known. The CDR3 is 18 residues long. The chain recombines TRBV21-1 with TRBJ1-4; the table's D call, TRBD1, has no DNA check behind it. TRBV21-1 is tagged as a pseudogene. The sequenced sample consisted of PBMCs. The receptor comes from a woman aged 40 to 50 in good health and CMV-seropositive. Written as DNA, the CDR3 is TGTGCCAGCCTTTCCCGCGGACAGGGGAACGATTTGGGAGAAAAACTGTTTTTT. Its protein product is CASLSRGQGNDLGEKLFF.